What follows describes a single T cell receptor beta chain. This receptor's antigen is unknown. No base quality values were provided; no much bigger clone lies one nucleotide off. The same CDR3 also results from other DNA sequences found in this sample. The sample is drawn from a study of blood T cell repertoires in COVID-19 (dated by TCRdb to 2019 to 2021). A note on the overall study: The collaborator samples originated in the United States, Italy and Spain and spanned the acute and convalescent phases of COVID-19. The material from the prospective study consisted of cDNA or gDNA derived from T cells, B-cell-depleted T cells, or PBMCs. Deeply sampled blood TCRbeta repertoires from subjects exposed to, actively infected with, or recovered from COVID-19 were included in the dataset. The repertoires were made available in a free public database intended to serve as a resource for research on the immune response to SARS-CoV-2. Samples were obtained from the ongoing ImmuneRACE study (first 160 participants) and from over a thousand subjects provided by 6 global collaborators. The sample metadata nearly always contained a de-identified subject ID, COVID-19 status, age in years and sex. HLA class I and class II types, where available, came from metadata supplied by the sample provider rather than from assay-based typing. Study-level results and caveats: The amount of clinical and demographic metadata varied by source and participant and was provided uncurated.

The immunoSEQ Assay, a bias-controlled multiplex PCR, was used to amplify TCRbeta CDR3 regions from genomic DNA. In the authors' own workflow: The number of nucleated cells in each sample was estimated from the amplification of reference gene primers within the assay. Sequence reads were collapsed and filtered to measure the absolute abundance of every unique TCRbeta CDR3 rearrangement. For each sample, productive Simpson clonality was calculated as the square root of Simpson's diversity index across productive rearrangements. The table comes from immuneACCESS by way of TCRdb, which keeps in-frame sequences with V and J called. Part of the clones is missing from these tables; in studies checked, under half for an unresolved V gene and the rest for unknown reasons. That table gives V, J and clone size, and the DNA gave D and trimming. This sample comprises around 310,000 clones, approximately 89% of them detected only once. The ten largest clones take up roughly a tenth of the sample.

Enrolling through a virtual design, the prospective study's participants ranged in age from roughly 18 to 100 years and lived across 24 United States geographic areas. In the prospective study, participants were assigned to cohorts based on the clinical history participants reported in a screening survey and a study questionnaire. For ImmuneRACE Cohort 3, a participant was defined as recovered based on two consecutive negative NP/OP PCR tests, clearance by a healthcare professional, or resolution of symptoms. Mobile phlebotomists in the prospective study collected whole blood, serum and a nasopharyngeal or oropharyngeal swab from every participant. Prospective study participants could optionally give additional blood draws and questionnaires over an approximately 2-month period. Before DNA extraction, prospective study blood samples were shipped either frozen or at room temperature. Sequences MDHEN (CDR1) and SYDVKM (CDR2) are obtained from the germline V gene. The CDR3 has 12 amino acids, counting the end cysteine and phenylalanine. Only the CDR3 part of the read is kept: 36 bases, read in frame from the first base. Relative to germline, V is 8 bases shorter and J is 0 bases shorter, with 8 bases between their ends.

The sequence was obtained from a woman aged 25-40 years who had recovered from COVID-19. Material: PBMCs or T cells enriched from blood (not recorded which). The rearranged chain carries TRBV28 and TRBJ2-7, with TRBD1 as a weak D call on 6 bases. The DNA reads as follows: TGTGCCAGCGGACAGCTCTCCTACGAGCAGTACTTC. Translation gives CASGQLSYEQYF.